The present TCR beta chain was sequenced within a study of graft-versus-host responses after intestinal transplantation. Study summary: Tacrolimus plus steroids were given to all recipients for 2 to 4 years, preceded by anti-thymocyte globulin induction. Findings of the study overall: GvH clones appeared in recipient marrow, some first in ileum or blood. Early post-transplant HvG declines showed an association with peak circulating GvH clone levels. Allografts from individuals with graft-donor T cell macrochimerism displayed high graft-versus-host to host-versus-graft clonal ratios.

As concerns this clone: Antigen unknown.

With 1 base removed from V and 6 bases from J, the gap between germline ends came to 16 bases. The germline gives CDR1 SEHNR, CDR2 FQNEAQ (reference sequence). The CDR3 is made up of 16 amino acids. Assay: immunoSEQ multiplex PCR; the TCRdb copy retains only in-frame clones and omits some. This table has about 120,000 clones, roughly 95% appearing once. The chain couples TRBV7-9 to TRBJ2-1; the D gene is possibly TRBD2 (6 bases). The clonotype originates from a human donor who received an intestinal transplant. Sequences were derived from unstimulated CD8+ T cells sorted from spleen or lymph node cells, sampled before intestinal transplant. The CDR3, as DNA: TGTGCCAGCAGCTTAGACAGATTGGGACTGAGCAATGAGCAGTTCTTC. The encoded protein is CASSLDRLGLSNEQFF.